The 7 T cell receptor beta chains below come from one sample, sequenced in a study of T cells in Graves' hyperthyroidism and ophthalmopathy. What was amplified from RNA transcripts were TCR beta CDR3 regions. First-round RT-PCR targeting the TCR CDR3 was performed with the HTBI primer set. Via MiXCR, TCRdb re-called the multiplex PCR reads, giving one row per CDR3 protein. The data contain 240,000 or so distinct CDR3 sequences, about a sixth of them singletons. The sequencing sample was made of blood. These receptors were obtained from a woman under 30 with Graves' ophthalmopathy.

The genes are TRBV19 and TRBJ1-1; a possible D gene is TRBD1 (5 bases). The germline V gene encodes CDR1 LNHDA and CDR2 SQIVND (reference sequence). Trimming pared 5 bases from V and 4 bases from J, leaving 17 bases between. This CDR3 region has 15 residues. CDR3: CASSPLGTVSTEAFF. The CDR3 DNA reads as TGTGCCAGTAGTCCTTTAGGGACGGTTAGCACTGAAGCTTTCTTT.

This clonotype was recorded many times. The chain carries TRBV11-3 and TRBJ1-1; 7 bases are a match to TRBD1. CDR3 length: 13 amino acids. Looked up from germline, CDR1 is SGHNT and CDR2 is YENEEA. Trimming at V came to 3 bases and at J to 5 bases, leaving 3 bases not matched to a gene. The CDR3 spells CASSLTGTTEAFF. The CDR3 region has the DNA TGTGCCAGCAGCTTGACAGGGACTACTGAAGCTTTCTTT.

This clonotype was counted ten times or more. The chain combines TRBV4-3 with TRBJ2-1; D remains ambiguous. Germline CDR1 and CDR2: LGHNA and YSLEER. This CDR3 is 14 amino acids long. The ends were cut back, 0 bases at V and 8 bases at J, with 11 bases in the middle. The CDR3 coding sequence is TGCGCCAGCAGCCAAGATCGCGCTTTCGATGAGCAGTTCTTC. Translating gives CASSQDRAFDEQFF.

This clonotype was observed many times. The chain couples TRBV10-3 to TRBJ1-2, with TRBD1 matching 9 bases. The V gene end was trimmed by 5 bases and the J gene end by 0 bases; junction bases not matched to a gene: 7. Per the germline V gene, CDR1 is ENHRY and CDR2 is SYGVKD. This CDR3 is built from 16 residues. This CDR3 reads CAISSGTGNTNYGYTF. The CDR3 DNA sequence: TGTGCCATCAGTTCCGGGACAGGGAATACTAACTATGGCTACACCTTC.

This clonotype was recorded at least ten times. CDR3: CASRDLTGVAGYTF. The CDR3 DNA follows: TGTGCCAGCAGGGACCTGACAGGGGTGGCTGGCTACACCTTC. This chain links TRBV27 with TRBJ1-2; 8 bases are a match to TRBD1. V was pared by 6 bases and J by 7 bases, with 10 bases of the junction left unmatched. Germline V gene data show CDR1 as MNHEY and CDR2 as SMNVEV (reference sequence). The CDR3 length is 14 residues.

This clonotype was observed many times. V usage is TRBV5-1 and J usage is TRBJ2-5; D could derive from TRBD1 or TRBD2 (5 bases each). The CDR3 sequence is 14 residues long. V was pared by 3 bases and J by 5 bases, with 14 bases between. CDR1 SGHRS and CDR2 YFSETQ come from the germline V gene. The DNA for the CDR3 is TGCGCCAGCAGCTCTGGCGGGTGGGACGAGACCCAGTACTTC. Translating gives CASSSGGWDETQYF.

This chain uses TRBV19 with TRBJ1-1, with 7 nucleotides matching TRBD1. Germline loops: CDR1 LNHDA, CDR2 SQIVND (reference sequence). The CDR3 covers 13 residues. V was pared by 10 bases and J by 3 bases, with 8 bases of the junction left unmatched. The chain's CDR3 is CAITGDRDTEAFF. The DNA for the CDR3 is TGTGCCATTACAGGGGATCGGGACACTGAAGCTTTCTTT.